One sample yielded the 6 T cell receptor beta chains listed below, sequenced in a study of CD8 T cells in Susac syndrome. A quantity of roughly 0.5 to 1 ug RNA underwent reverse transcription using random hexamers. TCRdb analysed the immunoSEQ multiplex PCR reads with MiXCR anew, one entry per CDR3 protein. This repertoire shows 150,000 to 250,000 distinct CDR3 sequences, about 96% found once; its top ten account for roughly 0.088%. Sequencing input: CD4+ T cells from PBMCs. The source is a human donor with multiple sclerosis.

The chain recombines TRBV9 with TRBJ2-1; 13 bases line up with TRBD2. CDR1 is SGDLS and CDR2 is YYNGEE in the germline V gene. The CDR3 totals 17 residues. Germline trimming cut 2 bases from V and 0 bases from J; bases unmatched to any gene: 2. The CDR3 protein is CASSVGLAGVSYNEQFF. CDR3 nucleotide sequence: TGTGCCAGCAGCGTCGGACTAGCGGGAGTCTCCTACAATGAGCAGTTCTTC.

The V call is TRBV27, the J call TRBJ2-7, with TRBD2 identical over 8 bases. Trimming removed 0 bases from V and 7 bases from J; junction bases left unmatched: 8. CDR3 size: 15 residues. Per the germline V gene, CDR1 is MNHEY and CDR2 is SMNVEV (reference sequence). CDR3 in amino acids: CASSLSGTRGWEQYF. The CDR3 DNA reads TGTGCCAGCAGTTTATCTGGGACTAGGGGTTGGGAGCAGTACTTC.

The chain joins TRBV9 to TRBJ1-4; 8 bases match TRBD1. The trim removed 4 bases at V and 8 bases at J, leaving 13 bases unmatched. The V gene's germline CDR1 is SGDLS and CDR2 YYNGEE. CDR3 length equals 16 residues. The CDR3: CASSIRPGTGAEKLFF. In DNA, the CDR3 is TGTGCCAGCAGCATCCGACCCGGGACAGGAGCCGAAAAACTGTTTTTT.

The CDR3 spells CSTRDSLNTEAFF. CDR3 DNA: TGCAGCACAAGGGACAGCTTGAACACTGAAGCTTTCTTT. The chain uses TRBV29-1 and TRBJ1-1; 7 positions match TRBD1. Trimming took 8 bases from V and 0 from J; bases not matched to a gene: 6. The CDR3 covers 13 residues. Germline V lookup: CDR1 SQVTM, CDR2 ANQGSEA.

CDR3 protein: CASSLIRGAYEQYF. The DNA for the CDR3 is TGTGCCAGCAGCTTAATACGGGGGGCCTACGAGCAGTACTTC. The chain links TRBV7-2 to TRBJ2-7; 7 nucleotides agree with TRBD2. Germline assignment: CDR1 SGHTA and CDR2 FQGNSA. The CDR3 loop spans 14 amino acids. V was clipped by 2 bases and J by 2 bases; unmatched bases: 3.

The CDR3 DNA reads TGTGCCAGCAGCGTTAGCGGGGGCCCGGGAGATACGCAGTATTTT. It specifies CASSVSGGPGDTQYF. V and J are TRBV7-3 and TRBJ2-3; 9 bases agree with TRBD2. Germline loops: CDR1 SGHTA, CDR2 FQGTGA. This CDR3 comprises 15 residues. The junction had 8 bases not matched to a gene; V was cut back by 5 bases and J by 5 bases.